Described below is a single TCR beta chain sequence and its context. V shed 6 bases and J 5 bases; nucleotides not matched to a gene: 15. This CDR3 has 17 amino acids. CDR1 and CDR2 from the germline V gene are SGHVS and FNYEAQ. This sample stems from a study of T cell changes during pregnancy in multiple sclerosis. Assay used: immunoSEQ multiplex PCR; TCRdb lists only in-frame clones, some missing. The table shows 45,000 to 60,000 clones, with around 91% occurring only once. This chain joins TRBV7-6 and TRBJ2-5; 10 positions match TRBD2. The sample consisted of CD8+ T cells from peripheral blood mononuclear cells, taken in the second trimester of pregnancy. This receptor was obtained from a female donor with multiple sclerosis, enrolled in a pregnancy study. This CDR3 reads CASRREGVAGGVETQYF. The CDR3 nucleotides read TGTGCCAGCAGAAGGGAGGGGGTAGCGGGGGGTGTGGAGACCCAGTACTTC.